A single sample is the source of the 19 T cell receptor beta chains below, sequenced in a study of identical twins. TCRdb reprocessed the 5' RACE reads via MiXCR and lists one record per CDR3 protein. Of approximately 670,000 distinct CDR3 sequences listed, roughly 6.2% were seen once; the top ten hold roughly 1.6%. Sequenced: naive T cells sorted from blood. The receptors stem from a young man in good health.

The rearrangement links TRBV15 to TRBJ2-5; TRBD2 aligns across 13 bases. CDR3 length: 16 residues. Unmatched junction bases numbered 4, after V lost 1 base and J lost 5 bases. Germline CDR1 LNHNV, CDR2 YYDKDF (reference sequence). In nucleotides, the CDR3 is TGTGCCACCAGCAGAGGGGAACTAGCGGGAGGGGAGACCCAGTACTTC. This encodes CATSRGELAGGETQYF.

This clonotype showed up many times. In DNA, the CDR3 is TGCGCCAGCAGCTTGGAGGACCGCGCGGAGACCCAGTACTTC. The encoded protein is CASSLEDRAETQYF. The chain has TRBV5-1 and TRBJ2-5; D unresolved. Germline CDR1 reads SGHRS; CDR2 reads YFSETQ. V was pared by 0 bases and J by 5 bases, with 11 bases between. The CDR3 extends over 14 amino acids.

The rearrangement uses TRBV7-2 and TRBJ2-5, with D maybe TRBD2 (7 bases). This CDR3 has 16 amino acids. Germline V gene lookup returns CDR1 SGHTA and CDR2 FQGNSA. Trimming took off 1 base at V and 5 bases at J, with 17 bases between the two ends. Here the CDR3 DNA reads TGTGCCAGCAGCTTAGTTGGCGGGGGCCTTGGTGAGACCCAGTACTTC. This sequence encodes CASSLVGGGLGETQYF.

This clonotype was found many times. The rearrangement links TRBV29-1 to TRBJ2-7, with TRBD1 matching over 10 bases. The CDR3 has 13 amino acids. Germline V gene sequence: CDR1 SQVTM, CDR2 ANQGSEA. The ends lost 6 bases at V and 2 bases at J; junction bases unmatched: 4. CDR3 nucleotides: TGCAGCGTCGGACAGGGGGACGCCTACGAGCAGTACTTC. Translated: CSVGQGDAYEQYF.

This clonotype was picked up many times. The V and J genes are TRBV21-1 and TRBJ2-7; the tabulated D call, TRBD1, remains unverified against the DNA. TRBV21-1 corresponds to a pseudogene. CDR3 size: 16 residues. CDR3 DNA sequence: TGTGCCAGCAGCCCGCGACAGGGGGCAGTTGGTTACGAGCAGTACGTC. This codes for CASSPRQGAVGYEQYV.

The genes are TRBV25-1 and TRBJ2-7; 7 nucleotides line up with TRBD1. The CDR3 has 14 amino acids. V lost 3 bases and J lost 5; bases outside the gene matches: 7. Germline V gives CDR1 MGHDK, CDR2 SYGVNS. The CDR3 reads CASSDRQGWDEQYF. The CDR3 nucleotides are TGTGCCAGCAGTGATCGACAGGGTTGGGACGAGCAGTACTTC.

This clonotype was picked up many times. The CDR3 coding sequence is TGTGCCAGCAGCGTAGCTAAAAGGGTCAACACAGATACGCAGTATTTT. It yields the protein CASSVAKRVNTDTQYF. The chain uses TRBV9 and TRBJ2-3; D unresolved. V lost 0 bases to trimming and J lost 2 bases, with 13 bases between them. Germline lookup yields CDR1 SGDLS and CDR2 YYNGEE. The CDR3 contains 16 residues.

Comment on this clonotype: The junction shows a germline mismatch at one end, possibly a read error. This sequence joins TRBV5-1 and TRBJ2-1; 7 bases are a match to TRBD2. The CDR3 extends over 13 amino acids. CDR1 is SGHRS and CDR2 is YFSETQ in the germline V gene. The CDR3, as DNA: TGCGCCAGCAGCTCCGGAGCGACTAGCAGCGTGGTCTTC. The encoded protein is CASSSGATSSVVF.

The table lists this clonotype with a few counts. The rearrangement uses TRBV29-1 and TRBJ2-3; D gene unclear. The CDR3 has 13 amino acids. V was cut by 6 bases and J by 6 bases, with 16 bases left in between. Germline V gene lookup returns CDR1 SQVTM and CDR2 ANQGSEA. The CDR3 protein is CSVAVILGDTQYF. The CDR3 DNA is TGCAGCGTCGCCGTAATATTGGGTGATACGCAGTATTTT.

Many counts were recorded for this clonotype. This chain connects TRBV29-1 to TRBJ2-7; 11 bases agree with TRBD1. The CDR3 spans 20 residues. The ends lost 6 bases at V and 1 base at J; junction bases unmatched: 23. Per the germline V gene, CDR1 is SQVTM and CDR2 is ANQGSEA. The CDR3 nucleotides are TGCAGCGTCCGACCGGGTGGAGGGACAGGGGGGCCAACTAGATCCTACGAGCAGTACTTC. It encodes CSVRPGGGTGGPTRSYEQYF.

The chain joins TRBV7-2 to TRBJ2-1; 8 positions agree with TRBD2. This CDR3 is 15 amino acids long. Germline CDR1 and CDR2: SGHTA and FQGNSA. Trimming removed 8 bases from V and 8 bases from J; junction bases left unmatched: 14. CDR3 sequence: CASAERIAGRYEQFF. The CDR3 bases are TGTGCCAGCGCTGAGCGAATAGCGGGGCGGTATGAGCAGTTCTTC. The variable domain in full, completed from reference TRBV7-2 and TRBJ2-1, reads GAGVSQSPSNKVTEKGKDVELRCDPISGHTALYWYRQSLGQGLEFLIYFQGNSAPDKSGLPSDRFSAERTGGSVSTLTIQRTQQEDSAVYLCASAERIAGRYEQFFGPGTRLTVL.

The rearrangement joins TRBV12-3 or TRBV12-4 to TRBJ2-2; 10 bases match TRBD2. The CDR3 covers 20 residues. V lost 3 bases and J lost 2; bases outside the gene matches: 15. CDR3: CASSLVRDRILAGNTGELFF. The CDR3 DNA reads TGTGCCAGCAGTTTGGTCCGGGACAGAATACTAGCGGGAAACACCGGGGAGCTGTTTTTT.

This clonotype was found a few times. The rearrangement links TRBV5-5 to TRBJ2-7; 10 nucleotides agree with TRBD1. V was pared by 4 bases and J by 5 bases, with 9 bases of the junction left unmatched. Germline CDR1 SGHKS, CDR2 YYEKEE (reference sequence). This CDR3 is 15 amino acids long. The CDR3 reads CASSRLTGTGDEQYF. In DNA, the CDR3 is TGTGCCAGCAGCCGTTTGACGGGGACAGGGGACGAGCAGTACTTC.

This clonotype has a count of ten or more. This rearrangement joins TRBV5-1 to TRBJ2-2; a weak D match, TRBD2 (5 bases). The CDR3 is 15 residues long. The germline V and J ends were trimmed by 0 bases and 1 base, with 7 bases remaining between them. Germline values: CDR1 SGHRS, CDR2 YFSETQ. As DNA, the CDR3 is TGCGCCAGCAGCTTGGATAGCGTGAACACCGGGGAGCTGTTTTTT. It encodes CASSLDSVNTGELFF.

This clonotype occurred many times. J is TRBJ2-7 and V is TRBV20-1; D is ambiguous. The CDR3 extends over 14 amino acids. The V and J ends lost 7 bases and 0 bases respectively, with 16 bases between them. Germline CDR1 DFQATT, CDR2 SNEGSKA (reference sequence). The CDR3: CSVNEELSSYEQYF. The CDR3, as DNA: TGCAGTGTAAATGAGGAACTTAGCTCCTACGAGCAGTACTTC.

The CDR3 sequence: CASSVGPGGNTQYF. CDR3 nucleotide sequence: TGCGCCAGCAGCGTCGGACCGGGAGGGAATACGCAGTATTTT. This chain links TRBV5-1 with TRBJ2-3; 8 bases line up with TRBD2. The CDR3 is 14 residues long. The V gene's germline CDR1 is SGHRS and CDR2 YFSETQ. V shed 4 bases and J 7 bases; nucleotides not matched to a gene: 8.

This clonotype has ten or more counts. This rearrangement joins TRBV5-1 to TRBJ2-1; 9 bases are shared with TRBD1. The CDR3 sequence is 15 residues long. The germline V gene encodes CDR1 SGHRS and CDR2 YFSETQ. Trimming at V came to 0 bases and at J to 8 bases, leaving 6 bases not matched to a gene. The chain's CDR3 is CASSLVTGQGYEQFF. Written as DNA, the CDR3 is TGCGCCAGCAGCTTGGTTACGGGACAGGGCTATGAGCAGTTCTTC.

The sample holds a few counts of this clonotype. The CDR3 DNA follows: TGCAGCGTTGCCGGGGGCAAAGACACCGGGGAGCTGTTTTTT. This codes for CSVAGGKDTGELFF. V gene TRBV29-1 combines with J gene TRBJ2-2; D is perhaps TRBD1 or TRBD2 (6 bases each). Between the trimmed V and J ends, which lost 4 bases and 3 bases, there was a span of 12 bases. Germline-derived CDR1 and CDR2 are SQVTM and ANQGSEA. This CDR3 is 14 amino acids long.

This clonotype occurred many times. The chain carries TRBV24-1 and TRBJ1-1; D uncertain. Deletions cut 0 bases from V and 0 bases from J, with 1 base between. Germline lookup yields CDR1 KGHDR and CDR2 SFDVKD. There are 13 residues in the CDR3. The CDR3 loop is CATSDLLNTEAFF. CDR3 nucleotide sequence: TGTGCCACCAGTGATTTGTTGAACACTGAAGCTTTCTTT.